This entry is about one T cell receptor (beta chain). The entry originates in a study of blood T cells in healthy people across ages. A minimum of 6.5 million PBMCs was isolated per sample. Primers used in a second PCR of roughly 6 to 11 cycles were a sample-barcoded 5' primer and a J-beta primer mix. TCRdb ran MiXCR on the 5' RACE reads and lists one entry per CDR3 protein. The sample contains 720,000 or so distinct CDR3 sequences, around 41% of which appear only once. The CDR3 is made up of 16 amino acids. This TCR was sampled from an older man in good health. Sequences were obtained from blood. The V call is TRBV21-1, the J call TRBJ1-2; the table assigns TRBD1, which was not confirmed against the DNA. TRBV21-1 is marked as a pseudogene. The CDR3 spells CASSSRTGLRVHGYTF. The CDR3 DNA sequence: TGTGCCAGCAGCAGCCGGACAGGCCTCAGAGTCCATGGCTACACCTTC.